This TCR beta chain originates from a study of graft-versus-host responses after intestinal transplantation. The protocol was immunoSEQ multiplex PCR, while the TCRdb copy is restricted to in-frame clones and leaves out a portion. The data show 8,500 to 11,000 clones, approximately 31% seen once. The authors seeded around 200,000 CFSE-labeled responder cells together with around 200,000 irradiated stimulator cells tagged with violet dye. The responders that had proliferated, CFSE-low CD3+CD4+ and CD3+CD8+ cells, were sorted after the reaction. This clone has more than one count but fewer than ten. This clonotype originated in a human patient who was an organ donor for intestinal transplantation. Here the sequenced sample was alloreactive CD4+ T cells from a mixed lymphocyte reaction culture, taken before transplantation. The subset is: CFSE-low proliferating T cells sorted from roughly 6-day pre-transplant mixed lymphocyte reaction (GvH or HvG direction).

The CDR3 loop is CASSRGVTGLVYEQYF. DNA for the CDR3: TGTGCCAGCAGCCGAGGTGTTACAGGCTTGGTCTACGAGCAGTACTTC. This chain links TRBV4-2 with TRBJ2-7, with a possible D match to TRBD1 (5 bases). Looked up from germline, CDR1 is LGHNA and CDR2 is YNFKEQ. CDR3 length equals 16 residues. The germline V and J ends were trimmed by 4 bases and 3 bases, with 19 bases remaining between them.